The clone carrying this TCR beta chain was recorded at least ten times. Stated time point: newly diagnosed GD, antithyroid drugs for less than 3 months. Generation of the TCR library employed RNA extracted from PBMCs. The sample comes from a study of regulatory T cells in long-lasting Graves disease. HTBI primers from iRepertoire and Arm-PCR of CDR3 regions yielded the TCR beta libraries. Via MiXCR, TCRdb re-called the multiplex PCR reads, giving one row per CDR3 protein. This sample yields some 250,000 distinct CDR3 sequences, of which about 19% are seen a single time; approximately 15% belongs to the top ten. Sequences were derived from peripheral blood mononuclear cells (PBMCs), sampled at new diagnosis, from a patient treated with antithyroid drugs. This TCR was recovered from a female donor with Graves disease.

The CDR3 loop reads CSARGTGEGFADQPQHF. CDR3 nucleotides: TGCAGTGCTAGGGGGACAGGGGAAGGGTTTGCTGATCAGCCCCAGCATTTT. The rearrangement uses TRBV20-1 and TRBJ1-5; 10 bases are shared with TRBD1. This CDR3 region has 17 residues. The V segment lost 3 bases and the J segment 5 bases; nucleotides outside the gene matches: 13. Germline assignment: CDR1 DFQATT and CDR2 SNEGSKA (reference sequence).